These 10 T cell receptor beta chains originate from one sample sequenced in a study of long-term antiretroviral therapy in people with HIV. Sequencing relied on immunoSEQ assay v3.0, run at survey level. The data were produced by immunoSEQ multiplex PCR, yet TCRdb's version contains in-frame clones alone and is incomplete. There are about 36,000 clones in the sample; 82% occur only once, and around 6.5% lies in the top ten. The sequenced sample was unsorted PBMCs, obtained 0.6 years after starting antiretroviral therapy. These receptors were obtained from a man aged 18 to 30 with HIV.

The V gene is TRBV28, the J gene TRBJ1-5, with TRBD1 as a possible D gene (5 bases). The germline V gene encodes CDR1 MDHEN and CDR2 SYDVKM. Trimming pared 11 bases from V and 3 bases from J, leaving 14 bases between. The CDR3 extends over 13 amino acids. DNA of the CDR3: TGTGCCGTTCAACGGGACCTCAATCAGCCCCAGCATTTT. Translated, it gives CAVQRDLNQPQHF.

The chain carries TRBV5-1 and TRBJ2-7; 7 nucleotides agree with TRBD1. CDR3 length equals 13 residues. After removal of 4 bases from V and 3 bases from J, the junction contained 4 bases not matched to a gene. The germline gives CDR1 SGHRS, CDR2 YFSETQ. The CDR3, as DNA: TGCGCCAGCAGCAGGGACAGTTACTACGAGCAGTACTTC. Amino acids: CASSRDSYYEQYF.

V gene TRBV5-1 combines with J gene TRBJ1-5, with D perhaps matching TRBD1 (5 bases). Trimming pared 4 bases from V and 4 bases from J, leaving 9 bases between. In germline, CDR1 is SGHRS, CDR2 YFSETQ. This CDR3 is built from 13 residues. In nucleotides, the CDR3 is TGCGCCAGCAGCGAAGCAGGGAATCAGCCCCAGCATTTT. This translates into CASSEAGNQPQHF.

CDR3 amino acids: CASSDGTSGTNEQFF. CDR3 sequence (DNA): TGTGCCAGCAGCGACGGGACTAGCGGGACCAATGAGCAGTTCTTC. The chain combines TRBV27 with TRBJ2-1; 13 bases match TRBD2. The CDR3 contains 15 residues. Germline V gives CDR1 MNHEY, CDR2 SMNVEV (reference sequence). V dropped 6 bases and J dropped 6; count of bases not matched to a gene: 5.

The V call is TRBV5-6, the J call TRBJ2-3; 8 bases line up with TRBD2. Trimming took 3 bases from V and 3 from J; bases not matched to a gene: 9. From germline, CDR1 is SGHDT and CDR2 YYEEEE. This CDR3 has 16 amino acids. The CDR3 coding sequence is TGTGCCAGCAGCTCCCCCCCCGGCGGGAGGACAGATACGCAGTATTTT. Its translation is CASSSPPGGRTDTQYF.

V usage is TRBV6-5 and J usage is TRBJ2-7; 9 positions match TRBD1. The CDR3 length is 12 residues. The germline gives CDR1 MNHEY, CDR2 SVGAGI. V dropped 6 bases and J dropped 11; count of bases not matched to a gene: 8. The CDR3 here is CASRAWTGEEYF. CDR3 DNA: TGTGCCAGCAGGGCCTGGACAGGGGAAGAGTACTTC.

The chain combines TRBV7-8 with TRBJ2-7, with D hard to call. V dropped 1 base and J dropped 6 bases, with 10 bases sitting between them. Germline CDR1 is SGHVS and CDR2 is FQNEAQ. The CDR3 totals 13 residues. DNA for the CDR3: TGTGCCAGCAGCTTAGGTCTCGGAGTCGAGCAGTACTTC. This gives the protein CASSLGLGVEQYF.

In the case of this clone: Relative to the germline gene, one junction end is altered; a read error may explain this. This rearrangement joins TRBV5-4 to TRBJ1-5; D may be TRBD1 (5 bases). The CDR3 is made up of 14 amino acids. In germline, CDR1 is SGHNT, CDR2 YYREEE (reference sequence). CDR3 protein: CASSQTRGNQPQHF. CDR3 sequence (DNA): TGCGCCAGCAGCCAGACCAGGGGCAATCAGCCCCAGCATTTT.

The V gene is TRBV11-2, the J gene TRBJ1-1, with a tentative D call TRBD1 (6 bases). This CDR3 spans 16 amino acids. The ends were cut back, 1 base at V and 0 bases at J, with 12 bases in the middle. The germline CDR1 and CDR2 sequences are SGHAT and FQNNGV. The CDR3 DNA reads as TGTGCCAGCAGCTTAGTCTACGGGGGGCTGAACACTGAAGCTTTCTTT. It translates to CASSLVYGGLNTEAFF.

V gene TRBV28 combines with J gene TRBJ2-1; 9 bases are shared with TRBD1. The CDR3 spans 15 residues. Germline trimming cut 5 bases from V and 4 bases from J; bases unmatched to any gene: 6. The germline CDR1 and CDR2 sequences are MDHEN and SYDVKM. CDR3 protein: CASSPRDRVYNEQFF. CDR3 DNA sequence: TGTGCCAGCAGTCCACGGGACAGGGTTTACAATGAGCAGTTCTTC.